The following is a TCR beta chain sequence with its context. Here immunoSEQ multiplex PCR was the method, and the copy in TCRdb shows in-frame clones only, minus some. The table lists about 150,000 clones, approximately 94% of them singletons. The sample originates from a study of control samples from healthy donors and cancer patients. The TCR sequence derives from a woman in her thirties or forties in good health. Source material: blood.

The CDR3, as DNA: TGTGCCAGCAGCTCGGTACGGGGATATGGCTACACCTTC. Protein sequence: CASSSVRGYGYTF. This chain links TRBV7-2 with TRBJ1-2; D remains ambiguous. The V gene lost 4 bases and the J gene lost 5 bases, with 11 bases spanning the gap. Germline assignment: CDR1 SGHTA and CDR2 FQGNSA. The length of the CDR3 is 13 residues.